This is a list of T cell receptor beta chains from one sample in a study of T cells after yellow fever vaccination. Via MiXCR, TCRdb re-called the 5' RACE reads, giving one row per CDR3 protein. The data hold more than 300,000 distinct CDR3 sequences, with approximately 7% observed a single time. The source material was PBMCs, sampled around 45 days after the first yellow fever vaccination. The source is a man younger than 30 who received the YFV17D yellow fever vaccine. CDR3s include the opening cysteine and the closing phenylalanine or tryptophan. The order of the fields is J gene, clone size, CDR3 length, D gene, V gene, CDR3 protein, CDR3 DNA. D genes are given only for firm matches. Some rows mark clone size as missing; the rest say once, few, many or name a class of expanded clone.

TRBJ2-3,NA,13,NA,TRBV7-3,CASSSQGLDTQYF,TGTGCCAGCAGCTCCCAAGGGTTAGATACGCAGTATTTT
TRBJ2-3,NA,16,NA,TRBV9,CASSVGGRGLTDTQYF,TGTGCCAGCAGCGTAGGTGGGCGGGGCCTCACAGATACGCAGTATTTT
TRBJ2-1,many,14,NA,TRBV18,CASSPQASYNEQFF,TGTGCCAGCTCACCACAGGCCTCCTACAATGAGCAGTTCTTC
TRBJ2-3,NA,14,NA,TRBV5-4,CASTWQGSTDTQYF,TGTGCCAGCACCTGGCAGGGGAGCACAGATACGCAGTATTTT
TRBJ1-2,many,16,NA,TRBV5-8,CASSLGGSGLGFGYTF,TGTGCCAGCAGCTTGGGCGGGAGCGGATTGGGTTTTGGCTACACCTTC
TRBJ2-2,NA,14,TRBD1,TRBV12-3/TRBV12-4,CASISGTGAGELFF,TGTGCCAGCATCTCGGGGACAGGCGCCGGGGAGCTGTTTTTT
TRBJ1-2,NA,13,NA,TRBV7-2,CASSFPSTYGYTF,TGTGCCAGCAGCTTCCCAAGTACATATGGCTACACCTTC
TRBJ2-5,NA,13,NA,TRBV25-1,CASTESNEETQYF,TGTGCCAGCACAGAGTCAAATGAAGAGACCCAGTACTTC
TRBJ1-3,few,14,NA,TRBV7-2,CASSYDSSGNTIYF,TGTGCCAGCAGTTATGACAGCTCTGGAAACACCATATATTTT
TRBJ1-2,NA,14,NA,TRBV18,CASSSPDVNYGYTF,TGTGCCAGCTCATCCCCGGACGTTAACTATGGCTACACCTTC
TRBJ2-3,many,15,NA,TRBV5-1,CASSSTRRSTDTQYF,TGCGCCAGCAGCTCGACCAGGCGGAGCACAGATACGCAGTATTTT
TRBJ2-1,NA,13,NA,TRBV15,CATSRGMVNEQFF,TGTGCCACCAGCAGAGGGATGGTCAATGAGCAGTTCTTC
TRBJ2-2,NA,19,TRBD1,TRBV3-1,CASSQISTHRQGNTGELFF,TGTGCCAGCAGCCAAATATCCACTCACCGACAGGGGAACACCGGGGAGCTGTTTTTT
TRBJ2-7,NA,11,NA,TRBV7-2,CASSSGQKQYF,TGTGCCAGCAGCTCCGGACAGAAGCAGTACTTC
TRBJ2-1,many,12,NA,TRBV18,CASSPIYNEQFF,TGTGCCAGCTCCCCCATCTACAATGAGCAGTTCTTC
TRBJ1-4,NA,14,NA,TRBV6-5,CASSYSPPPGKLFF,TGTGCCAGCAGTTACTCACCTCCACCAGGGAAACTGTTTTTT
TRBJ2-5,few,16,TRBD1,TRBV25-1,CASSDPGTGRRETQYF,TGTGCCAGCAGTGATCCCGGGACAGGGCGGAGAGAGACCCAGTACTTC
TRBJ2-1,few,15,TRBD2,TRBV4-2,CASSLAGYSYNEQFF,TGTGCCAGCAGCTTAGCGGGGTACTCCTACAATGAGCAGTTCTTC
TRBJ2-1,many,15,TRBD2,TRBV12-3/TRBV12-4,CASSLRGGSYNEQFF,TGTGCCAGCAGTTTGCGGGGGGGGTCCTACAATGAGCAGTTCTTC
TRBJ2-3,NA,14,NA,TRBV9,CASSAGQFTDTQYF,TGTGCCAGCAGCGCCGGACAGTTCACAGATACGCAGTATTTT
TRBJ1-2,few,13,NA,TRBV12-3/TRBV12-4,CASSLGARYGYTF,TGTGCCAGCAGCCTCGGGGCCAGATATGGCTACACCTTC
TRBJ2-3,NA,15,NA,TRBV7-2,CASSLGTGAPDTQYF,TGTGCCAGCAGCTTAGGTACGGGGGCCCCAGATACGCAGTATTTT
TRBJ2-2,many,12,NA,TRBV3-1,CASRNQGGELFF,TGTGCCAGCAGGAATCAAGGCGGGGAGCTGTTTTTT
TRBJ2-1,few,16,TRBD2,TRBV28,CASAFIQRGGRDEQFF,TGTGCCAGCGCCTTTATCCAGCGGGGGGGCCGGGATGAGCAGTTCTTC
TRBJ2-1,many,13,NA,TRBV7-3,CASSSGFYNEQFF,TGTGCCAGCAGCTCGGGATTCTACAATGAGCAGTTCTTC
TRBJ2-7,many,15,TRBD1,TRBV25-1,CASSPGDRGIHEQYF,TGTGCCAGCAGTCCGGGGGACAGGGGCATCCACGAGCAGTACTTC
TRBJ2-3,few,15,TRBD1,TRBV28,CASSEIQGKTDTQYF,TGTGCCAGCAGCGAGATACAGGGGAAGACAGATACGCAGTATTTT
TRBJ1-2,NA,16,NA,TRBV6-1,CASSRQVPAAAYGYTF,TGTGCCAGCAGCAGACAGGTGCCAGCCGCAGCCTATGGCTACACCTTC
TRBJ2-7,few,15,TRBD2,TRBV12-3/TRBV12-4,CASSPPAGGRIEQYF,TGTGCCAGCAGCCCCCCCGCGGGGGGGCGGATCGAGCAGTACTTC
TRBJ1-5,few,16,TRBD1,TRBV20-1,CSARRADREGNQPQHF,TGCAGTGCTAGAAGGGCTGACAGGGAGGGCAATCAGCCCCAGCATTTT
TRBJ2-3,NA,14,NA,TRBV5-1,CASSRSGGSDTQYF,TGCGCCAGCAGCCGGTCGGGGGGCTCAGATACGCAGTATTTT
TRBJ2-1,NA,15,NA,TRBV9,CASSDPKGSYNEQFF,TGTGCCAGCAGCGACCCTAAGGGCTCCTACAATGAGCAGTTCTTC
TRBJ1-6,NA,14,NA,TRBV5-4,CASSLKTYNSPLHF,TGTGCCAGCAGCTTAAAGACGTATAATTCACCCCTCCACTTT
TRBJ2-5,few,16,NA,TRBV9,CASSVAAGGAAETQYF,TGTGCCAGCAGCGTAGCCGCTGGGGGCGCGGCAGAGACCCAGTACTTC
TRBJ2-1,few,14,NA,TRBV5-1,CASSSEGAYNEQFF,TGCGCCAGCAGCTCTGAAGGTGCCTACAATGAGCAGTTCTTC
TRBJ1-1,NA,14,NA,TRBV7-9,CASSLRGAATEAFF,TGTGCCAGCAGCTTAAGGGGGGCAGCCACTGAAGCTTTCTTT
TRBJ2-6,NA,15,NA,TRBV7-2,CASSALYFGANVLTF,TGTGCCAGCAGCGCACTATACTTTGGGGCCAACGTCCTGACTTTC
TRBJ1-2,NA,13,NA,TRBV7-2,CASSFLSRRGYTF,TGTGCCAGCAGCTTTCTCTCCCGGCGCGGCTACACCTTC
TRBJ2-7,once,16,NA,TRBV10-3,CAISRTGQTRIAEQYF,TGTGCCATCAGCAGAACCGGACAGACTAGGATCGCCGAGCAGTACTTC
TRBJ1-2,NA,19,NA,TRBV4-3,CASSPNNYRRQGTIPGYTF,TGCGCCAGCAGCCCGAATAATTATCGACGGCAGGGAACAATCCCCGGCTACACCTTC
TRBJ2-1,few,16,NA,TRBV9,CASSVGPSFGLHEQFF,TGTGCCAGCAGCGTAGGGCCCTCCTTCGGGTTACATGAGCAGTTCTTC
TRBJ1-1,many,14,NA,TRBV5-1,CASSGGQSNTEAFF,TGCGCCAGCAGCGGCGGACAGTCCAACACTGAAGCTTTCTTT
TRBJ2-3,few,16,TRBD2,TRBV5-1,CASSPGLAISTDTQYF,TGCGCCAGCAGCCCGGGACTAGCGATCAGCACAGATACGCAGTATTTT
TRBJ1-1,NA,13,TRBD1,TRBV7-2,CASSSPGQLEAFF,TGTGCCAGCAGCTCCCCGGGACAGCTTGAAGCTTTCTTT
TRBJ1-1,few,13,NA,TRBV6-5,CASSGTLDTEAFF,TGTGCCAGCAGCGGGACACTCGACACTGAAGCTTTCTTT
TRBJ2-3,few,17,TRBD2,TRBV7-6,CASSPSGGGERTDTQYF,TGTGCCAGCAGTCCTAGCGGGGGGGGTGAGAGAACAGATACGCAGTATTTT